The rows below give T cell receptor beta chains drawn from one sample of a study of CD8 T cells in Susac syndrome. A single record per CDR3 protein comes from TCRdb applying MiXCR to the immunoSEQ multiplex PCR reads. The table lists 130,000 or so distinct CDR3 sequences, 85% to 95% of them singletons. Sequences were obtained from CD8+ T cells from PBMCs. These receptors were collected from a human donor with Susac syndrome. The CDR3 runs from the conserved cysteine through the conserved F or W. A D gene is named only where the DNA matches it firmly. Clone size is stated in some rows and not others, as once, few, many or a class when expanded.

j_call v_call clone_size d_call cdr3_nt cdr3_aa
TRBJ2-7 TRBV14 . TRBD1 TGTGCCAGCAGCCAAGGACAGGGATGGGTCTACGAGCAGTACTTC CASSQGQGWVYEQYF
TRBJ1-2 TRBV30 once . TGTGCCTGGAGTGTAGATCCAGGCAAAGCTAACTATGGCTACACCTTC CAWSVDPGKANYGYTF
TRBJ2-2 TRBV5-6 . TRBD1 TGTGCCAGCAGCTTACTGGACAGGGGAGGCACCGGGGAGCTGTTTTTT CASSLLDRGGTGELFF
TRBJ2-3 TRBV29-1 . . TGCAGCGTTGATGCGGGGCCCACAGATACGCAGTATTTT CSVDAGPTDTQYF
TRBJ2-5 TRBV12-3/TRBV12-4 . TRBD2 TGTGCCAGCAGTTTTTATGGCGGGGGGCAAGAGACCCAGTACTTC CASSFYGGGQETQYF
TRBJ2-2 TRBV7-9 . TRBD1 TGTGCCAGCAGCCTAGGGACAGTGATTTCCACCGGGGAGCTGTTTTTT CASSLGTVISTGELFF
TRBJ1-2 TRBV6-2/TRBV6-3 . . TGTGCCAGCAGTTACGTGTCGGGGGCCGGCTATGGCTACACCTTC CASSYVSGAGYGYTF
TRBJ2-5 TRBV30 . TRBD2 TGTGCCTGGAGTGTAGCGGGGGGGCCTAGTTTTCAAGAGACCCAGTACTTC CAWSVAGGPSFQETQYF
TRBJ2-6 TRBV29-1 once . TGCAGCGTTGTCACGGGGACCAACGTCCTGACTTTC CSVVTGTNVLTF
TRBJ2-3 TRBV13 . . TGTGCCAGCAGCCCCCGCGGGGGCACAGATACGCAGTATTTT CASSPRGGTDTQYF
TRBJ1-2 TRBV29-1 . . TGCAGCGTTGATTGGGGAGTTAACTATGGCTACACCTTC CSVDWGVNYGYTF
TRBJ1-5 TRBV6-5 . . TGTGCCAGCAGTTACAGCCTTAGCAATCAGCCCCAGCATTTT CASSYSLSNQPQHF
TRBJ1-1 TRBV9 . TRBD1 TGTGCCAGCAGCGGACCGACAGGGAGGAACACTGAAGCTTTCTTT CASSGPTGRNTEAFF
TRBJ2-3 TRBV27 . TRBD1 TGTGCCAGCAGTCCTCGGACAGGGGGCTTGGCTACGCAGTATTTT CASSPRTGGLATQYF
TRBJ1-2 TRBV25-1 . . TGTGCCAGCGAGGGTCGCCACTATGGCTACACCTTC CASEGRHYGYTF
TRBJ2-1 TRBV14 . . TGTGCCAGCAGCCAACTCCGTGGGAATGGAGGCTATGAGCAGTTCTTC CASSQLRGNGGYEQFF
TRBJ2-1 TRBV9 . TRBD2 TGTGCCAGCAGCGTAGATTCGGTGGGCGGGGGGGCCGCCAATGAGCAGTTCTTC CASSVDSVGGGAANEQFF
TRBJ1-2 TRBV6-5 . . TGTGCCAGCAGTTACTCGATTTCGGCCAGGGGAGGCTATGGCTACACCTTC CASSYSISARGGYGYTF
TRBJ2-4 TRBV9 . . TGTGCCAGCAGCGCCCGGACAGAAAACATTCAGTACTTC CASSARTENIQYF
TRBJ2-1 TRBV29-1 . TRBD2 TGCAGCGTTGATTATACTAGCGGGGGGCCCTATGAGCAGTTCTTC CSVDYTSGGPYEQFF
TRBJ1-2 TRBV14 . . TGTGCCAGCAGCCAAGATCGGGGTAGACCCCCTTATGACTATGGCTACACCTTC CASSQDRGRPPYDYGYTF
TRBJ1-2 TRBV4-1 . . TGCGCCAGCAGCCAAGATGAGTTCGGGAACTATGGCTACACCTTC CASSQDEFGNYGYTF
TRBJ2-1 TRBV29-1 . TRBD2 TGCAGCGTTGAAGGTGTTAGCGGGGACAATGAGCAGTTCTTC CSVEGVSGDNEQFF
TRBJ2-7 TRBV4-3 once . TGCGCCAGCAGCCAGTCCAGGGGTTCTTACGAGCAGTACTTC CASSQSRGSYEQYF
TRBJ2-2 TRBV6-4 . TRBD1 TGTGCCAGCAGTAGGACAGGGACCACCGGGGAGCTGTTTTTT CASSRTGTTGELFF
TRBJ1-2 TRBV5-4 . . TGTGCCAGCAGCTTGGACAGGTTCTATGGCTACACCTTC CASSLDRFYGYTF
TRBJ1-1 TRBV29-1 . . TGCAGCGTTGACGGGGTCGGGAACACTGAAGCTTTCTTT CSVDGVGNTEAFF
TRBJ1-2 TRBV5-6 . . TGTGCCAGCAGCTTCCGAGGGGCTAACTATGGCTACACCTTC CASSFRGANYGYTF
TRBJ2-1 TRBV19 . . TGTGCCAGTAGTGACTCCTCCTACAATGAGCAGTTCTTC CASSDSSYNEQFF
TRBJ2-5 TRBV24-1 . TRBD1 TGTGCCACCAGCGACAGGGGAGTAGGAGAGACCCAGTACTTC CATSDRGVGETQYF
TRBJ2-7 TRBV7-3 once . TGTGCCAGCAGCTTCACGGGGGACTACGAGCAGTACTTC CASSFTGDYEQYF
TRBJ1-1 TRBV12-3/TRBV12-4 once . TGTGCCAGCAGTTTGGTAGGGAAAGCTTTCTTT CASSLVGKAFF
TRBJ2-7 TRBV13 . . TGTGCCAGCAGCTCCGATGTGGCAGGGTCCAACGAGCAGTACTTC CASSSDVAGSNEQYF
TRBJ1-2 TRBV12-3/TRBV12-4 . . TGTGCCAGCAGTTTCAAAACGGACAACTATGGCTACACCTTC CASSFKTDNYGYTF
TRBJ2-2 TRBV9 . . TGTGCCAGCAGCGCGGGTGTGGCCGGGGAGCTGTTTTTT CASSAGVAGELFF
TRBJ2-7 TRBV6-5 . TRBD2 TGTGCCAGCAGCCCTCGAGCGGGGGCCTACGAGCAGTACTTC CASSPRAGAYEQYF
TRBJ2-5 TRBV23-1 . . TGCGCCAGCAGTCAGACCCGGGATAAGCTAGAGACCCAGTACTTC CASSQTRDKLETQYF
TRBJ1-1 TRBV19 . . TGTGCCAGTAGGGGTGGGAACACTGAAGCTTTCTTT CASRGGNTEAFF
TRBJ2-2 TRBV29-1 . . TGCAGCGCCGGCCTGGGACCGAACACCGGGGAGCTGTTTTTT CSAGLGPNTGELFF
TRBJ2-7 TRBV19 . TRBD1 TGTGCCAGTAGCGACGGGACAGGGGGCTACGAGCAGTACTTC CASSDGTGGYEQYF
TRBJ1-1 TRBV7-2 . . TGTGCCAGCAGCTTCAACACCCTGGGGACTGAAGCTTTCTTT CASSFNTLGTEAFF
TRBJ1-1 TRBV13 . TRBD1 TGTGCCAGCATTCACAGGGGGCGGACTGAAGCTTTCTTT CASIHRGRTEAFF
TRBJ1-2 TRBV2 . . TGTGCCAACCCGGGTGGCGTAAGATATGGCTACACCTTC CANPGGVRYGYTF
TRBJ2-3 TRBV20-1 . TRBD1 TGCAGTGCTCGGACAGGGGCTAGCACAGATACGCAGTATTTT CSARTGASTDTQYF
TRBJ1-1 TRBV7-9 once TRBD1 TGTGCCAGCAGCCCGGACAGGGTGAACACTGAAGCTTTCTTT CASSPDRVNTEAFF
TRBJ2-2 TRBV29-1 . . TGCAGCGTTGAAGCACTTAACACCGGGGAGCTGTTTTTT CSVEALNTGELFF
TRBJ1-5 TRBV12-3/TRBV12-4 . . TGTGCCAGCACCCCAAGGGGACACGAGCGGCCCCAGCATTTT CASTPRGHERPQHF
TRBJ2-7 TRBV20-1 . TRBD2 TGCAGTGGTAGTGGCGGGTCTAGCGGGTCCTACGAGCAGTACTTC CSGSGGSSGSYEQYF
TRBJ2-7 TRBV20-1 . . TGCAGTGCTTCCCAACTAGGGACCTACGAGCAGTACTTC CSASQLGTYEQYF
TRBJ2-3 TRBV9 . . TGTGCCAGCAGCGTAGTTACGGGCGATACGCAGTATTTT CASSVVTGDTQYF
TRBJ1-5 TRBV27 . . TGTGCCAGCCACCCGACGGATAGCAATCAGCCCCAGCATTTT CASHPTDSNQPQHF
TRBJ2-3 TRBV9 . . TGTGCCAGCAGCGTAGGAGTGCGGATCACAGATACGCAGTATTTT CASSVGVRITDTQYF